A single sample gave rise to the 3 T cell receptor beta chains below, sequenced in a study of cytomegalovirus exposure and HLA in healthy donors (dated by TCRdb to 2016 to 2017). Library preparation used the immunoSEQ multiplex PCR assay. The multiplex PCR relied on a mix of 60 forward primers for TCR Vbeta segments and 13 reverse primers for TCR Jbeta segments. In its TCRdb copy, this immuneACCESS table keeps in-frame sequences only and misses some clones. Where compared with another copy, unresolved V genes explain less than half of these, and the others have no known cause. In all, the sample holds approximately 160,000 clones, and 75% of those were seen once. The ten largest clonotypes hold around 3% of the sample. The sequencing input was PBMCs. The source is a woman in her 50s in good health and CMV-seropositive.

V gene TRBV5-1 combines with J gene TRBJ2-3; D remains unclear. Germline CDR1 and CDR2: SGHRS and YFSETQ. Deletions cut 4 bases from V and 2 bases from J, with 5 bases between. This CDR3 region has 12 residues. This CDR3 is CASSLLTDTQYF. CDR3 bases: TGCGCCAGCAGCCTTCTCACAGATACGCAGTATTTT.

This chain connects TRBV11-2 to TRBJ2-7; D is perhaps TRBD1 (5 bases). The CDR3 totals 15 residues. Germline V gene lookup returns CDR1 SGHAT and CDR2 FQNNGV. V was clipped by 2 bases and J by 3 bases, with 14 bases between them. The CDR3 sequence: CASSLILRQSYEQYF. CDR3 coding DNA: TGTGCCAGCAGCTTAATTTTGAGACAGAGCTACGAGCAGTACTTC.

This clone is a singleton in its sample. This chain links TRBV2 with TRBJ2-6, with D perhaps matching TRBD2 (6 bases). With 5 bases removed from V and 4 bases from J, the gap between germline ends came to 18 bases. In germline, CDR1 is SNHLY, CDR2 FYNNEI. This CDR3 comprises 17 residues. Here the CDR3 reads CASSLLGGAQGANVLTF. CDR3 DNA: TGTGCCAGCAGTTTGTTGGGGGGAGCCCAGGGGGCCAACGTCCTGACTTTC.